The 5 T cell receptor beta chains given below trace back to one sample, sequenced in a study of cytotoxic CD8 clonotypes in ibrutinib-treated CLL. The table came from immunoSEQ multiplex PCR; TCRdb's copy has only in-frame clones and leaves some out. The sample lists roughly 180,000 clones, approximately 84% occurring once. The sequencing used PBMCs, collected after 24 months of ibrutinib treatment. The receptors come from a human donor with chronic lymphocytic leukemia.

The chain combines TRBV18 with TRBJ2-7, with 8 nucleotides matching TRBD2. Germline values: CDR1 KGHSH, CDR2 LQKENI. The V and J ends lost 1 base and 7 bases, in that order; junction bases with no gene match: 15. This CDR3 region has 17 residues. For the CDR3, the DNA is TGTGCCAGCTCACCACACGGGGCGGGAGGCGTCCCTAAAGAGCAGTACTTC. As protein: CASSPHGAGGVPKEQYF.

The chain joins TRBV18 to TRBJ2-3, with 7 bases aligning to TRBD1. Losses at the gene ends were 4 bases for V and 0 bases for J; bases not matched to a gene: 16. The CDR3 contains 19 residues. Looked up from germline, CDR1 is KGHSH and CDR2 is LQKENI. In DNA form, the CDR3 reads TGTGCCAGCTCACGTGCCCCGCAGACAGGGTCCTTTAGCACAGATACGCAGTATTTT. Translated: CASSRAPQTGSFSTDTQYF.

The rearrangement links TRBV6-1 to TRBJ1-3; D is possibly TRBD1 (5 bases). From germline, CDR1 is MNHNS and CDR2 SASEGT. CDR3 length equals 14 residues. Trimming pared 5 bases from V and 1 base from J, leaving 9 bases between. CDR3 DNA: TGTGCCAGCAGTAGACAGACTTCTGGAAACACCATATATTTT. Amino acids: CASSRQTSGNTIYF.

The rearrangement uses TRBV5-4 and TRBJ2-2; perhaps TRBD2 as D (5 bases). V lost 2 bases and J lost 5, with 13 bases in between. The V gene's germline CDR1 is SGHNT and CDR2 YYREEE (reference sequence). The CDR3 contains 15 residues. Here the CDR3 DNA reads TGTGCCAGCAGCTTACAAGGCCCGGGGACCGGGGAGCTGTTTTTT. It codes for CASSLQGPGTGELFF.

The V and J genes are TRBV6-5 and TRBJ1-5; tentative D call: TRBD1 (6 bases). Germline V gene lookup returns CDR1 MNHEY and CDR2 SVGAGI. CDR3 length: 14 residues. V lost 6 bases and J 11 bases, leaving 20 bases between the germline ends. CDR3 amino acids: CASSLTSGGWAQHF. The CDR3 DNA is TGTGCCAGCAGCCTTACTAGTGGGGGCTGGGCCCAGCATTTT.